This T cell receptor (beta chain) was profiled in a study of T cell repertoires in cytomegalovirus infection. Across the whole study: Matching HLA type and CMV infection were both indicated by public TCR beta signatures. Study outcomes and limitations: Adding up the frequency of public TCR beta families identified people who carried CMV plus the relevant HLA. Dominating the ex vivo response were TCR beta clonotypes that were CMV-specific and HLA-C-restricted.

A few counts support this clonotype. Its antigen is not identified. TCRdb redid the calling of the reads with MiXCR, one entry per CDR3 protein. The data contain hundreds of thousands of distinct CDR3 sequences, 15% to 20% of them singletons. Sequences were obtained from PBMCs. This TCR was recovered from a human donor in good health (CMV status not recorded). Some clones in this sample may be carry-over from other donors' samples.

CDR3 coding DNA: TGTGCCAGCAGCTTCCGCCCGACCGGGGAGCTGTTTTTT. It translates to CASSFRPTGELFF. The chain joins TRBV11-1 to TRBJ2-2; no reliable D call. Germline V lookup: CDR1 SGHAT, CDR2 FQDESV (reference sequence). This CDR3 has 13 amino acids. Trimming took 3 bases from V and 5 from J, leaving 7 bases between them. The variable domain in full, with the rest retrieved from reference TRBV11-1 and TRBJ2-2, is EAEVAQSPRYKITEKSQAVAFWCDPISGHATLYWYRQILGQGPELLVQFQDESVVDDSQLPKDRFSAERLKGVDSTLKIQPAELGDSAMYLCASSFRPTGELFFGEGSRLTVL.